This T cell receptor beta chain was captured in a study of a mutant IDH1 vaccine in newly diagnosed glioma. Whole-study context: Males made up around 62% and females roughly 40% of treated patients, whose mean age was approximately 43 years. Those enrolled had earlier been treated with radiotherapy, temozolomide, or both, mostly both. Regarding the study as a whole: Pseudoprogression seemingly bore no relation to changes in top peripheral T cell clonotypes.

Produced via immunoSEQ multiplex PCR; TCRdb's table is partial and in-frame only. The sample has about 92,000 clones, roughly four fifths seen once. Time point: baseline, week 1 (first vaccination visit). Treatment denoted: pre-vaccination baseline after standard-of-care therapy. The donors had new WHO grade 3 or 4 astrocytomas; these were IDH1-mutant and ATRX-lost. CDR3 length: 10 amino acids. The V end lost 5 bases, the J end lost 2 bases, and 3 bases lay between the germline ends. Germline values: CDR1 DFQATT, CDR2 SNEGSKA (reference sequence). In the case of this clone: The target antigen is unknown.

This sequence originates from a woman aged 45-59 years with glioma. Material: PBMCs, obtained from a glioma patient treated with radiotherapy, temozolomide or both. The V and J genes are TRBV20-1 and TRBJ2-5; D not certain. The CDR3 sequence: CSARQETQYF. For the CDR3, the DNA is TGCAGTGCTCGACAAGAGACCCAGTACTTC.